This TCR beta chain originates from a study of blood T cell repertoires in COVID-19. Study-level background: Sources were T cells, B-cell-depleted T cells, or PBMCs; the material itself was cDNA or gDNA.

Assay used: immunoSEQ multiplex PCR; TCRdb lists only in-frame clones, some missing. The data show 200,000 to 250,000 clones, with 88% seen just once and around 1.4% held by the top ten. Material for sequencing was peripheral blood. This TCR was recovered from a man at least 80 years old with acute or convalescent COVID-19.

The DNA for the CDR3 is TGCGCCAGCAGCTTGGGATCGAGCCGGGAGCAGTTCTTC. This codes for CASSLGSSREQFF. This sequence joins TRBV5-1 and TRBJ2-1; D is unresolved. The CDR3 contains 13 residues. Trimming left V 0 bases short and J 10 bases short, with 11 bases between. CDR1 is SGHRS, CDR2 YFSETQ, per germline. Supplemented by reference TRBV5-1 and TRBJ2-1, the full variable domain reads KAGVTQTPRYLIKTRGQQVTLSCSPISGHRSVSWYQQTPGQGLQFLFEYFSETQRNKGNFPGRFSGRQFSNSRSEMNVSTLELGDSALYLCASSLGSSREQFFGPGTRLTVL.